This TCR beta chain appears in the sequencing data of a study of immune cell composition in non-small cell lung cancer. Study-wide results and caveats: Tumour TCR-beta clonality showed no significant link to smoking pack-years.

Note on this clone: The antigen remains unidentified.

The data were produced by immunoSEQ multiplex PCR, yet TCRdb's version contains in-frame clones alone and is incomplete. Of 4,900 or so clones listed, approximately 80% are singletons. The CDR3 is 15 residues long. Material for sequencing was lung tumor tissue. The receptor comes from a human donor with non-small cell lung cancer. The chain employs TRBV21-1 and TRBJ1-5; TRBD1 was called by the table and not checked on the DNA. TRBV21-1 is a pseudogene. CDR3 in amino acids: CASSYRDRGIGPQHF. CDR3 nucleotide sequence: TGTGCCAGCAGCTACCGGGACAGGGGCATTGGGCCCCAGCATTTT.